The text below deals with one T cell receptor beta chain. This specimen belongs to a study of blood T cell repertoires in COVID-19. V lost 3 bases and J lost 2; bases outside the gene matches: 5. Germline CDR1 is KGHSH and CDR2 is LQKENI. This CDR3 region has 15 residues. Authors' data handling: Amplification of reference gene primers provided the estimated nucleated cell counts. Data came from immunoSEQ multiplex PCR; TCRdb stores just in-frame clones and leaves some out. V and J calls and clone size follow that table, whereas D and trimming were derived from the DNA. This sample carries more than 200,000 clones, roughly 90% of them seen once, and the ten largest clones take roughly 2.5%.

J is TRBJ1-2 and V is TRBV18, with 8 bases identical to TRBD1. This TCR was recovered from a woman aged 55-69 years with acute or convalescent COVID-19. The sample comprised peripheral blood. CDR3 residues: CASSPPGTGNYGYTF. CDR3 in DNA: TGTGCCAGCTCACCTCCCGGGACAGGCAACTATGGCTACACCTTC.